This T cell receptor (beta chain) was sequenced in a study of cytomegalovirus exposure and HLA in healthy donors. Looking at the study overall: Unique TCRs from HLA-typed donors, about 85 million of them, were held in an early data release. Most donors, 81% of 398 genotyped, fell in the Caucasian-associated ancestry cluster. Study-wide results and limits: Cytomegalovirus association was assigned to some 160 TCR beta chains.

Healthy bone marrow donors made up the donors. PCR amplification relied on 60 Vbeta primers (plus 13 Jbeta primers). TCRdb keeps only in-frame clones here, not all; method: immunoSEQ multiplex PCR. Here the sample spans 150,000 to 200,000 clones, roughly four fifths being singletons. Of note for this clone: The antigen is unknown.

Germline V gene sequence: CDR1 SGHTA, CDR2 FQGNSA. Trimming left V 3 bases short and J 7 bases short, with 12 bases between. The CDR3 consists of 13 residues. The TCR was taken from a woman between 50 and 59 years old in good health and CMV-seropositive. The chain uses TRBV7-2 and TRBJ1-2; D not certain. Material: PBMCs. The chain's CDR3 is CASSFTRTSGYTF. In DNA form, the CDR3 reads TGTGCCAGCAGCTTTACACGGACTAGTGGCTACACCTTC.